A selection of T cell receptor beta chains follows, all from one sample in a study of blood T cell repertoires in COVID-19. Only in-frame clones appear in the TCRdb table, and some are missing; sequencing was by immunoSEQ multiplex PCR. This table holds around 290,000 clones, roughly nine tenths found once. Sequencing was done on a sample of peripheral blood. All receptors come from a woman aged 25-40 years with COVID-19, enrolled during active disease. Both conserved end residues are part of each CDR3. Fields, in order: D gene, V gene, clone size, J gene, CDR3 protein, CDR3 DNA. A D gene is named only where the DNA matches it firmly. Some rows have no size entry. The others give once, few or many, or a class for an expanded clone.

d_gene: -
v_gene: TRBV28
abundance: -
j_gene: TRBJ1-5
CDR3aa: CASSLPGADQPQHF
CDR3nt: TGTGCCAGCAGTTTGCCAGGGGCGGATCAGCCCCAGCATTTT

d_gene: -
v_gene: TRBV2
abundance: -
j_gene: TRBJ2-1
CDR3aa: CAIRVVSYNEQFF
CDR3nt: TGTGCCATCCGAGTAGTGTCCTACAATGAGCAGTTCTTC

d_gene: TRBD2
v_gene: TRBV9
abundance: -
j_gene: TRBJ2-7
CDR3aa: CASSVSSGRYLYEQYF
CDR3nt: TGTGCCAGCAGCGTATCTTCCGGGAGGTACCTCTACGAGCAGTACTTC

d_gene: TRBD2
v_gene: TRBV13
abundance: many
j_gene: TRBJ2-2
CDR3aa: CASSFSSGSFAGELFF
CDR3nt: TGTGCCAGCAGCTTCTCCAGCGGGAGTTTTGCCGGGGAGCTGTTTTTT

d_gene: -
v_gene: TRBV25-1
abundance: once
j_gene: TRBJ2-2
CDR3aa: CASSEYPGRGTGELFF
CDR3nt: TGTGCCAGCAGTGAATACCCAGGGCGGGGCACCGGGGAGCTGTTTTTT

d_gene: TRBD2
v_gene: TRBV15
abundance: -
j_gene: TRBJ2-1
CDR3aa: CATSTGLAGVNEQFF
CDR3nt: TGTGCCACCAGCACAGGACTAGCGGGAGTCAATGAGCAGTTCTTC

d_gene: TRBD1
v_gene: TRBV7-9
abundance: once
j_gene: TRBJ1-1
CDR3aa: CASSPQGQGGYGTEAFF
CDR3nt: TGTGCCAGCAGCCCCCAGGGACAGGGAGGGTATGGCACTGAAGCTTTCTTT

d_gene: -
v_gene: TRBV9
abundance: -
j_gene: TRBJ2-1
CDR3aa: CASGPRRLGAYNEQFF
CDR3nt: TGTGCCAGCGGCCCTCGTCGGTTGGGAGCTTACAATGAGCAGTTCTTC

d_gene: -
v_gene: TRBV11-2
abundance: -
j_gene: TRBJ2-2
CDR3aa: CASSSTSVNTGELFF
CDR3nt: TGTGCCAGCAGCTCGACTAGTGTGAACACCGGGGAGCTGTTTTTT

d_gene: TRBD2
v_gene: TRBV5-1
abundance: -
j_gene: TRBJ2-1
CDR3aa: CASSLGASGVTISYNEQFF
CDR3nt: TGCGCCAGCAGCTTGGGGGCTAGCGGGGTCACCATTTCCTACAATGAGCAGTTCTTC

d_gene: -
v_gene: TRBV28
abundance: -
j_gene: TRBJ2-7
CDR3aa: CASSPGLISYEQYF
CDR3nt: TGTGCCAGCAGCCCGGGACTCATTTCCTACGAGCAGTACTTC

d_gene: -
v_gene: TRBV3-1/TRBV3-2
abundance: many
j_gene: TRBJ1-3
CDR3aa: CASTFDISSGNTIYF
CDR3nt: TGTGCCAGCACCTTCGACATTAGCTCTGGAAACACCATATATTTT

d_gene: -
v_gene: TRBV6-4
abundance: -
j_gene: TRBJ2-2
CDR3aa: CASSDSPRAGELFF
CDR3nt: TGTGCCAGCAGTGATTCCCCCCGGGCCGGGGAGCTGTTTTTT

d_gene: TRBD1
v_gene: TRBV3-1/TRBV3-2
abundance: -
j_gene: TRBJ2-6
CDR3aa: CASSHGSGQGANGANVLTF
CDR3nt: TGTGCCAGCAGCCATGGGAGCGGACAGGGGGCTAATGGGGCCAACGTCCTGACTTTC

d_gene: -
v_gene: TRBV29-1
abundance: -
j_gene: TRBJ2-5
CDR3aa: CSAWAGKDQETQYF
CDR3nt: TGCAGCGCCTGGGCGGGTAAGGACCAAGAGACCCAGTACTTC

d_gene: -
v_gene: TRBV5-1
abundance: once
j_gene: TRBJ2-1
CDR3aa: CASSLEGVGEQFF
CDR3nt: TGCGCCAGCAGCTTGGAGGGGGTCGGTGAGCAGTTCTTC

d_gene: TRBD1
v_gene: TRBV11-2
abundance: -
j_gene: TRBJ1-2
CDR3aa: CASSLGQGAIGYTF
CDR3nt: TGTGCCAGCAGCTTAGGACAGGGGGCTATAGGCTACACCTTC

d_gene: -
v_gene: TRBV7-3
abundance: -
j_gene: TRBJ2-1
CDR3aa: CASSSSGYNEQFF
CDR3nt: TGTGCCAGCAGCTCGAGCGGCTACAATGAGCAGTTCTTC

d_gene: -
v_gene: TRBV5-1
abundance: few
j_gene: TRBJ1-6
CDR3aa: CASSLEAPNSPLHF
CDR3nt: TGCGCCAGCAGCTTGGAAGCTCCGAATTCACCCCTCCACTTT

d_gene: TRBD1
v_gene: TRBV7-6
abundance: once
j_gene: TRBJ1-1
CDR3aa: CASSLVGQGAPEAFF
CDR3nt: TGTGCCAGCAGCTTAGTGGGACAGGGGGCCCCTGAAGCTTTCTTT

d_gene: -
v_gene: TRBV2
abundance: -
j_gene: TRBJ2-7
CDR3aa: CASSRDFLTYEQYF
CDR3nt: TGTGCCAGCAGCCGGGACTTCCTGACTTACGAGCAGTACTTC

d_gene: -
v_gene: TRBV15
abundance: -
j_gene: TRBJ2-7
CDR3aa: CATSRELNNYEQYF
CDR3nt: TGTGCCACCAGCAGAGAACTCAATAACTACGAGCAGTACTTC

d_gene: TRBD1
v_gene: TRBV7-2
abundance: -
j_gene: TRBJ1-4
CDR3aa: CASSLTGTNEKLFF
CDR3nt: TGTGCCAGCAGCTTGACAGGGACGAATGAAAAACTGTTTTTT

d_gene: -
v_gene: TRBV29-1
abundance: -
j_gene: TRBJ2-3
CDR3aa: CSVEVRLPDTQYF
CDR3nt: TGCAGCGTTGAAGTGAGACTCCCAGATACGCAGTATTTT

d_gene: -
v_gene: TRBV28
abundance: -
j_gene: TRBJ2-5
CDR3aa: CASSLGRWETQYF
CDR3nt: TGTGCCAGCAGTTTAGGGAGGTGGGAGACCCAGTACTTC

d_gene: TRBD2
v_gene: TRBV28
abundance: -
j_gene: TRBJ2-1
CDR3aa: CASSPSPRSGSRNEQFF
CDR3nt: TGTGCCAGCAGTCCTAGCCCCCGTAGCGGGAGCCGAAATGAGCAGTTCTTC

d_gene: -
v_gene: TRBV2
abundance: -
j_gene: TRBJ2-7
CDR3aa: CASSERLGSSYEQYF
CDR3nt: TGTGCCAGCAGTGAACGGTTAGGGAGCTCCTACGAGCAGTACTTC

d_gene: TRBD2
v_gene: TRBV11-3
abundance: -
j_gene: TRBJ2-2
CDR3aa: CASSPTSGSTYAGELFF
CDR3nt: TGTGCCAGCAGCCCTACTAGCGGGAGCACATACGCCGGGGAGCTGTTTTTT

d_gene: TRBD2
v_gene: TRBV30
abundance: once
j_gene: TRBJ2-1
CDR3aa: CAWSVQVGRLPGLSYNEQFF
CDR3nt: TGTGCCTGGAGTGTACAGGTGGGGCGCTTACCGGGACTATCATACAATGAGCAGTTCTTC

d_gene: TRBD1
v_gene: TRBV6-5
abundance: -
j_gene: TRBJ1-4
CDR3aa: CASSSRGTGLGEKLFF
CDR3nt: TGTGCCAGCAGTTCCCGAGGGACAGGGCTTGGAGAAAAACTGTTTTTT

d_gene: -
v_gene: TRBV28
abundance: -
j_gene: TRBJ1-1
CDR3aa: CASSRVLGASTEAFF
CDR3nt: TGTGCCAGCAGTCGGGTTCTGGGGGCGTCTACTGAAGCTTTCTTT

d_gene: TRBD1
v_gene: TRBV25-1
abundance: -
j_gene: TRBJ2-7
CDR3aa: CASSDHRGPYEQYF
CDR3nt: TGTGCCAGCAGTGACCACAGGGGCCCCTACGAGCAGTACTTC

d_gene: -
v_gene: TRBV3-1/TRBV3-2
abundance: -
j_gene: TRBJ1-2
CDR3aa: CASSQRRMEDPYGYTF
CDR3nt: TGTGCCAGCAGCCAACGAAGGATGGAGGACCCCTATGGCTACACCTTC

d_gene: -
v_gene: TRBV9
abundance: once
j_gene: TRBJ1-6
CDR3aa: CASSVGYTYNSPLHF
CDR3nt: TGTGCCAGCAGCGTAGGTTACACCTATAATTCACCCCTCCACTTT

d_gene: -
v_gene: TRBV11-2
abundance: -
j_gene: TRBJ2-7
CDR3aa: CASSAQRSNYEQYF
CDR3nt: TGTGCCAGCAGCGCGCAGCGTTCTAACTACGAGCAGTACTTC

d_gene: -
v_gene: TRBV27
abundance: -
j_gene: TRBJ2-7
CDR3aa: CASSLRRSSYEQYF
CDR3nt: TGTGCCAGCAGTTTAAGACGGAGCTCCTACGAGCAGTACTTC

d_gene: TRBD2
v_gene: TRBV29-1
abundance: -
j_gene: TRBJ2-3
CDR3aa: CSVSGGGTDTQYF
CDR3nt: TGCAGCGTTAGCGGGGGGGGCACAGATACGCAGTATTTT

d_gene: TRBD1
v_gene: TRBV7-9
abundance: -
j_gene: TRBJ2-7
CDR3aa: CASSLGQGGNEQYF
CDR3nt: TGTGCCAGCAGCTTGGGACAGGGGGGGAACGAGCAGTACTTC

d_gene: TRBD1
v_gene: TRBV5-5
abundance: -
j_gene: TRBJ1-2
CDR3aa: CASSLAGTETYGYTF
CDR3nt: TGTGCCAGCAGCTTGGCCGGGACAGAGACCTATGGCTACACCTTC

d_gene: TRBD2
v_gene: TRBV30
abundance: once
j_gene: TRBJ2-5
CDR3aa: CAWSVSGGGETQYF
CDR3nt: TGTGCCTGGAGTGTCTCGGGCGGGGGAGAGACCCAGTACTTC

d_gene: TRBD2
v_gene: TRBV2
abundance: once
j_gene: TRBJ2-1
CDR3aa: CASRGTSGIYNEQFF
CDR3nt: TGTGCCAGCAGGGGGACTAGCGGTATCTACAATGAGCAGTTCTTC

d_gene: TRBD1
v_gene: TRBV2
abundance: -
j_gene: TRBJ1-4
CDR3aa: CASSERGQRSEKLFF
CDR3nt: TGTGCCAGCAGTGAAAGGGGGCAGCGGAGTGAAAAACTGTTTTTT

d_gene: -
v_gene: TRBV7-9
abundance: -
j_gene: TRBJ1-3
CDR3aa: CASSLVGGIGNTIYF
CDR3nt: TGTGCCAGCAGCTTAGTCGGGGGAATTGGAAACACCATATATTTT

d_gene: -
v_gene: TRBV14
abundance: -
j_gene: TRBJ2-1
CDR3aa: CASSQALWGPEQFF
CDR3nt: TGTGCCAGCAGCCAAGCCTTGTGGGGCCCTGAGCAGTTCTTC

d_gene: -
v_gene: TRBV3-1/TRBV3-2
abundance: -
j_gene: TRBJ2-1
CDR3aa: CASSQGPLELYNEQFF
CDR3nt: TGTGCCAGCAGCCAAGGTCCTCTAGAACTCTACAATGAGCAGTTCTTC

d_gene: -
v_gene: TRBV27
abundance: -
j_gene: TRBJ2-3
CDR3aa: CASSLWAGSTDTQYF
CDR3nt: TGTGCCAGCAGTTTATGGGCAGGATCCACAGATACGCAGTATTTT

d_gene: TRBD1
v_gene: TRBV28
abundance: -
j_gene: TRBJ1-1
CDR3aa: CASSTPGQGHGAFF
CDR3nt: TGTGCCAGCAGTACTCCTGGACAGGGACATGGCGCTTTCTTT

d_gene: -
v_gene: TRBV3-1/TRBV3-2
abundance: -
j_gene: TRBJ1-2
CDR3aa: CASSQDRTSYGYTF
CDR3nt: TGTGCCAGCAGCCAGGACAGAACCAGCTATGGCTACACCTTC

d_gene: -
v_gene: TRBV7-2
abundance: -
j_gene: TRBJ2-5
CDR3aa: CASSLDTTGWETQYF
CDR3nt: TGTGCCAGCAGCTTAGATACGACGGGATGGGAGACCCAGTACTTC

d_gene: -
v_gene: TRBV7-6
abundance: -
j_gene: TRBJ2-7
CDR3aa: CASSLASRGGGHEQYF
CDR3nt: TGTGCCAGCAGCTTGGCTTCCAGGGGTGGGGGTCACGAGCAGTACTTC

d_gene: TRBD1
v_gene: TRBV18
abundance: -
j_gene: TRBJ2-3
CDR3aa: CASSPRQGSDTQYF
CDR3nt: TGTGCCAGCTCACCAAGACAGGGATCAGATACGCAGTATTTT

d_gene: TRBD1
v_gene: TRBV7-9
abundance: few
j_gene: TRBJ1-4
CDR3aa: CASSMGTAGEKLFF
CDR3nt: TGTGCCAGCAGCATGGGGACAGCGGGTGAAAAACTGTTTTTT

d_gene: TRBD2
v_gene: TRBV6-6
abundance: few
j_gene: TRBJ2-7
CDR3aa: CASSLLAGGFHEQYF
CDR3nt: TGTGCCAGCAGTCTACTAGCGGGAGGCTTCCACGAGCAGTACTTC

d_gene: TRBD2
v_gene: TRBV6-1
abundance: -
j_gene: TRBJ2-3
CDR3aa: CASSDGSGTTDTQYF
CDR3nt: TGTGCCAGCAGTGATGGTAGCGGGACCACAGATACGCAGTATTTT

d_gene: TRBD1
v_gene: TRBV2
abundance: -
j_gene: TRBJ1-2
CDR3aa: CASVESGQGVFYGYTF
CDR3nt: TGTGCCAGCGTCGAGTCGGGACAGGGGGTGTTCTATGGCTACACCTTC